Presented here are 13 T cell receptor beta chains from one specimen sequenced in a study of beta chain features in type 1 diabetes. Investigators reverse transcribed all isolated RNA, so they sequenced expressed TCRB transcripts. Profiling relied on immunoSEQ multiplex PCR, and the TCRdb table lists in-frame clones only, not all of them. The sample includes about 370,000 clones, 9.6% seen only once; the top ten take over 0.45%. Study findings and constraints: Shortening that was moderate but significant affected the TCRB CDR3s of Type 1 diabetes patients in all four CD4+ subsets.

Their antigen targets remain unknown. Sequencing used central memory CD4+ T cells from blood. These receptors all stem from a man younger than 45 with type 1 diabetes.

This clone was seen a single time. The rearrangement links TRBV28 to TRBJ1-5; D gene ambiguous. This CDR3 comprises 13 residues. Germline values: CDR1 MDHEN, CDR2 SYDVKM. V was pared by 4 bases and J by 6 bases, with 10 bases between. CDR3 DNA sequence: TGTGCCAGCAGTTCGACGACGAGTCAGCCCCAGCATTTT. Amino acids: CASSSTTSQPQHF.

This clone has only a few counts. The rearrangement joins TRBV5-1 to TRBJ1-1, with D perhaps matching TRBD1 (5 bases). With 1 base removed from V and 2 bases from J, the gap between germline ends came to 15 bases. This CDR3 region has 16 residues. CDR1 SGHRS and CDR2 YFSETQ come from the germline V gene. The CDR3 bases are TGCGCCAGCAGCTTGTGGTCGACAGCACTCAACACTGAAGCTTTCTTT. Encoded protein: CASSLWSTALNTEAFF.

The chain carries TRBV7-2 and TRBJ2-6; D remains ambiguous. V lost 2 bases, J lost 0 bases, and 14 bases lay in between. Germline CDR1 is SGHTA and CDR2 is FQGNSA. This CDR3 region has 18 residues. The CDR3 nucleotides read TGTGCCAGCAGCTTAAGGGTGGGCCCTAACTCTGGGGCCAACGTCCTGACTTTC. This gives the protein CASSLRVGPNSGANVLTF.

This clone was detected a few times. The chain has TRBV11-1 and TRBJ2-3; D not certain. The V gene's germline CDR1 is SGHAT and CDR2 FQDESV (reference sequence). The CDR3 has 13 amino acids. V lost 3 bases and J lost 1, with 5 bases in between. This CDR3 is CASSFVGTDTQYF. Here the CDR3 DNA reads TGTGCCAGCAGCTTCGTAGGCACAGATACGCAGTATTTT. Filled out from reference TRBV11-1 and TRBJ2-3, the complete variable domain reads EAEVAQSPRYKITEKSQAVAFWCDPISGHATLYWYRQILGQGPELLVQFQDESVVDDSQLPKDRFSAERLKGVDSTLKIQPAELGDSAMYLCASSFVGTDTQYFGPGTRLTVL.

The CDR3 loop reads CASVLAGKETQYF. CDR3 coding DNA: TGTGCCAGCGTACTAGCCGGAAAAGAGACCCAGTACTTC. The chain couples TRBV5-5 to TRBJ2-5; tentative D call: TRBD2 (6 bases). This CDR3 is built from 13 residues. Trimming took 7 bases from V and 3 from J, leaving 13 bases between them. Per germline, CDR1 SGHKS and CDR2 YYEKEE (reference sequence).

This clone showed up many times. J is TRBJ1-2 and V is TRBV7-2, with 9 bases identical to TRBD1. Per germline, CDR1 SGHTA and CDR2 FQGNSA. The CDR3 is 14 residues long. The J segment lost 3 bases and the V segment lost 1 base, leaving 0 bases of the junction unmatched. The CDR3: CASSLGTGDYGYTF. CDR3 nucleotides: TGTGCCAGCAGCTTAGGGACAGGGGACTATGGCTACACCTTC.

The V gene is TRBV11-2, the J gene TRBJ2-1, with TRBD2 matching 7 bases. This CDR3 contains 15 residues. The J segment lost 1 base and the V segment lost 4 bases, leaving 4 bases of the junction unmatched. Germline-derived CDR1 and CDR2 are SGHAT and FQNNGV. The chain's CDR3 is CASSSSSGSYNEQFF. The CDR3 nucleotides are TGTGCCAGCAGCTCTTCTAGCGGATCCTACAATGAGCAGTTCTTC.

The chain recombines TRBV6-6 with TRBJ2-5; possibly TRBD1 for D (6 bases). Germline V gene sequence: CDR1 MNHNY, CDR2 SVGAGI (reference sequence). V lost 5 bases to trimming and J lost 7 bases, with 20 bases between them. The CDR3 is 15 residues long. The DNA for the CDR3 is TGTGCCAGCAGTCACCCTCGGAGTCAGGGGAGGACCCAGTACTTC. Encoded protein: CASSHPRSQGRTQYF.

The rearrangement links TRBV10-3 to TRBJ2-1; D is possibly TRBD2 (5 bases). The CDR3 length is 13 residues. Germline V gene data show CDR1 as ENHRY and CDR2 as SYGVKD. Between the trimmed V and J ends, which lost 6 bases and 10 bases, there was a span of 16 bases. The CDR3 here is CAISPLREREQFF. The CDR3 DNA is TGTGCCATCAGCCCTTTGAGGGAACGAGAGCAGTTCTTC.

This clone has more than one count but fewer than ten. The V call is TRBV7-2, the J call TRBJ1-1; D uncertain. Trimming stripped 5 bases from V and 2 bases from J, with 9 bases between. This CDR3 region has 13 residues. Germline lookup yields CDR1 SGHTA and CDR2 FQGNSA. CDR3 in amino acids: CASSAQINTEAFF. The CDR3 DNA reads TGTGCCAGCAGCGCTCAAATCAACACTGAAGCTTTCTTT.

This clone was detected ten times or more. The chain recombines TRBV28 with TRBJ2-5, with 12 bases matching TRBD2. The CDR3 covers 14 residues. Trimming took 10 bases from V and 4 from J; bases not matched to a gene: 7. Germline CDR1 and CDR2: MDHEN and SYDVKM. In DNA form, the CDR3 reads TGTGCCACCAGACTAGCGGGAGTGATAGAGACCCAGTACTTC. Its protein product is CATRLAGVIETQYF.

V usage is TRBV28 and J usage is TRBJ1-2; D ambiguous. The length of the CDR3 is 14 residues. The germline gives CDR1 MDHEN, CDR2 SYDVKM. Between the trimmed V and J ends, which lost 3 bases and 0 bases, there was a span of 8 bases. The CDR3 bases are TGTGCCAGCAGTTTCGCAGCCGCTAACTATGGCTACACCTTC. Encoded protein: CASSFAAANYGYTF.

This clone was seen a handful of times. The V and J genes are TRBV7-2 and TRBJ2-6; TRBD1 matches at 7 bases. There are 18 residues in the CDR3. CDR1 is SGHTA and CDR2 is FQGNSA in the germline V gene. Losses at the gene ends were 4 bases for V and 4 bases for J; bases not matched to a gene: 13. The CDR3 DNA sequence: TGTGCCAGCAGCTCCACCACAGACAGGGTTTACGGGGCCAACGTCCTGACTTTC. This codes for CASSSTTDRVYGANVLTF. Together with reference TRBV7-2 and TRBJ2-6, the CDR3 gives the full variable domain: GAGVSQSPSNKVTEKGKDVELRCDPISGHTALYWYRQSLGQGLEFLIYFQGNSAPDKSGLPSDRFSAERTGGSVSTLTIQRTQQEDSAVYLCASSSTTDRVYGANVLTFGAGSRLTVL.